The 5 T cell receptor beta chains below all came from one sample that was sequenced in a study of cytomegalovirus exposure and HLA in healthy donors. The primer mix had 60 Vbeta and 13 Jbeta primers. Using immunoSEQ multiplex PCR, the repertoire was profiled, and TCRdb retains in-frame clones only, with some absent. This table holds 83,000 or so clones, about 75% found once. The material sequenced was PBMCs. The receptors were gathered from a man aged 25 to 40 in good health and CMV-seropositive.

This clone was found once. The chain carries TRBV9 and TRBJ2-7, with 10 bases matching TRBD2. Germline-derived CDR1 and CDR2 are SGDLS and YYNGEE. The length of the CDR3 is 15 residues. With 4 bases clipped from V and 6 bases from J, the junction kept 10 bases outside the gene matches. The CDR3 sequence: CASSPLLAGVAEQYF. The CDR3, as DNA: TGTGCCAGCAGCCCCCTCCTAGCGGGGGTTGCCGAGCAGTACTTC.

This clone was seen only once. The chain joins TRBV4-1 to TRBJ2-5; no reliable D call. The tail of the sequence fits TRBJ2-7 better, so the J call may be wrong. CDR1 and CDR2 from the germline V gene are MGHRA and YSYEKL. The CDR3 spans 13 residues. CDR3 sequence (DNA): TGCGCCAGCAGCCAAGAGTCAGGCTACGAGCAGTACTTC. Amino acids: CASSQESGYEQYF.

The genes are TRBV27 and TRBJ1-1; the match to TRBD1 covers 8 bases. There are 17 residues in the CDR3. Looked up from germline, CDR1 is MNHEY and CDR2 is SMNVEV (reference sequence). J gave up 0 bases and V 4 bases, and 10 bases lay outside the gene matches. The CDR3 region has the DNA TGTGCCAGCAGTTCGCAGGGGGCGGTACGGATGAACACTGAAGCTTTCTTT. It codes for CASSSQGAVRMNTEAFF.

This clone turned up a few times. V and J are TRBV5-1 and TRBJ1-6; 10 positions agree with TRBD1. The V gene end was trimmed by 4 bases and the J gene end by 5 bases; junction bases not matched to a gene: 3. The CDR3 is made up of 15 amino acids. Germline CDR1 SGHRS, CDR2 YFSETQ. The CDR3 sequence: CASSDGTGDNSPLHF. The CDR3 region has the DNA TGCGCCAGCAGCGACGGGACAGGGGATAATTCACCCCTCCACTTT.

The rearrangement links TRBV6-1 to TRBJ2-1, with 11 bases aligning to TRBD2. The CDR3 has 16 residues. The V and J ends lost 2 bases and 4 bases, in that order; junction bases with no gene match: 4. CDR1 and CDR2 from the germline V gene are MNHNS and SASEGT. CDR3 coding DNA: TGTGCCAGCAGTGAACCTAGCGGGGGGTCTTACAATGAGCAGTTCTTC. It yields the protein CASSEPSGGSYNEQFF.